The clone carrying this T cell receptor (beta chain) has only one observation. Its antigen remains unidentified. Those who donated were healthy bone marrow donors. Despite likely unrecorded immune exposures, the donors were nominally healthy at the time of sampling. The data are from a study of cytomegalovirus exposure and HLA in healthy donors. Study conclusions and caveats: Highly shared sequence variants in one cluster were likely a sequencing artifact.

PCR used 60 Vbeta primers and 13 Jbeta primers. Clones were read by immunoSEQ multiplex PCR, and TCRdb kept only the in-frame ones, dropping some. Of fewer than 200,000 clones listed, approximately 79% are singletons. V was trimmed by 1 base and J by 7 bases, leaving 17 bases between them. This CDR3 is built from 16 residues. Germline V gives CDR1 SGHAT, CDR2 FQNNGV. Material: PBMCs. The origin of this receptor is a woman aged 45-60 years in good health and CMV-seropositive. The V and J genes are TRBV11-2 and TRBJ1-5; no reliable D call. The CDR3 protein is CASSLAPGVGRQPQHF. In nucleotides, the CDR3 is TGTGCCAGCAGCTTAGCCCCAGGTGTGGGCAGGCAGCCCCAGCATTTT.